The rows below give T cell receptor beta chains drawn from one sample of a study of cytotoxic CD8 clonotypes in ibrutinib-treated CLL. Libraries were prepared by immunoSEQ multiplex PCR; TCRdb keeps only in-frame clonotypes and omits some of them. The table has approximately 29,000 clones, about 62% seen once. The sample here was PBMCs, taken before ibrutinib treatment. All receptors derive from a human donor with chronic lymphocytic leukemia. CDR3s include the opening cysteine and the closing phenylalanine or tryptophan. Fields, in order: CDR3 DNA, CDR3 protein, clone size, V gene, D gene, J gene. The D gene is left open where the match is weak. Clone size, where shown, is once, few, many, or a class for clones that have expanded.

TGTGCCAGCTCATCACGGGGGGGGCACGTGGAAAAACTGTTTTTT,CASSSRGGHVEKLFF,medium-sized,TRBV27,.,TRBJ1-4
TGTGCCAGCAGTTTATCGAGCGCCTACGAGCAGTACTTC,CASSLSSAYEQYF,.,TRBV27,.,TRBJ2-7
TGTGCCAGCAGCCTACCCTTGGGGACTAGCGGGAGGGGCAATGAGCAGTTCTTC,CASSLPLGTSGRGNEQFF,few,TRBV14,TRBD2,TRBJ2-1
TGCGCCAGCAGCATACTTAGCGGGATCCTCTACGAGCAGTACTTC,CASSILSGILYEQYF,.,TRBV5-1,TRBD2,TRBJ2-7
TGTGCCAGCAGCTTTATAAGGGCCTTCAATGAGCAGTTCTTC,CASSFIRAFNEQFF,.,TRBV11-2,.,TRBJ2-1
TGTGCCAGTAGGTTGGGACGGGAGTACAATGAGCAGTTCTTC,CASRLGREYNEQFF,few,TRBV19,.,TRBJ2-1
TGTGCCAGCAGCCCTCTGACAGGGAATCGCAATGAGCAGTTCTTC,CASSPLTGNRNEQFF,few,TRBV11-1,TRBD1,TRBJ2-1
TGTGCCAGCAGCCTTAGGGGCTCCTACGAGCAGTACTTC,CASSLRGSYEQYF,.,TRBV11-3,.,TRBJ2-7
TGTGCCAGCAGCCCCGGGACTAGCGGGAGTCGTCAGTACTTC,CASSPGTSGSRQYF,.,TRBV5-8,TRBD2,TRBJ2-7
TGTGCCAGCAGTCGAACCGGGACTGGAGGATACGAGCAGTACTTC,CASSRTGTGGYEQYF,once,TRBV27,.,TRBJ2-7
TGTGCCAGCAGGCCGCCCCCCGTTGATTGGCAGCCCCAGCATTTT,CASRPPPVDWQPQHF,few,TRBV28,.,TRBJ1-5
TGTGCCAGCAGCGCTGACAGGTATGGCTACACCTTC,CASSADRYGYTF,.,TRBV13,.,TRBJ1-2
TGTGCCAGCAGCTTGGAGGGACACAGCACTGAAGCTTTCTTT,CASSLEGHSTEAFF,.,TRBV7-3,.,TRBJ1-1
TGTGCCAGCACCCCTGGAGTGGGCCCGCATTACTCCTACGAGCAGTACTTC,CASTPGVGPHYSYEQYF,few,TRBV5-5,.,TRBJ2-7
TGCGCCAGCAGTGGACAGGGTCAGTTCTTTGGCTACACCTTC,CASSGQGQFFGYTF,.,TRBV10-2,TRBD1,TRBJ1-2
TGTGCCAGCTGGGCGCTGAGCGGCCAGCCCCAGCATTTT,CASWALSGQPQHF,.,TRBV2,.,TRBJ1-5
TGCAGTGCTCATACAGGCTATGGCTACACCTTC,CSAHTGYGYTF,.,TRBV20-1,.,TRBJ1-2
TGTGCCAGCAGCGGGACATTACCATACGAGCAGTACTTC,CASSGTLPYEQYF,.,TRBV5-4,.,TRBJ2-7
TGTGCCATCAGTGAGTCGAAAGGGAATGAAAAACTGTTTTTT,CAISESKGNEKLFF,.,TRBV10-3,.,TRBJ1-4
TGCGCCAGCAGTCCCCGGGAGGCCGGGGCCAACGTCCTGACTTTC,CASSPREAGANVLTF,few,TRBV5-1,TRBD2,TRBJ2-6
TGTGCCAGCAGTGAAGGTAGCGGAAGCACAGATACGCAGTATTTT,CASSEGSGSTDTQYF,.,TRBV6-4,.,TRBJ2-3
TGTGCCAGCAGTGCCCGACTAGCGGGGGGCACAGATACGCAGTATTTT,CASSARLAGGTDTQYF,.,TRBV6-1,TRBD2,TRBJ2-3
TGTGCCAGCAGAAAATCCGGGACAGGATACTCCTACAATGAGCAGTTCTTC,CASRKSGTGYSYNEQFF,.,TRBV7-8,TRBD1,TRBJ2-1
TGTGCCAGCTCCGAAGGGACGAACACTGAAGCTTTCTTT,CASSEGTNTEAFF,.,TRBV18,.,TRBJ1-1
TGTGCCAGCAGCAAAAGGGGTTGGGGCGTATTGTCCGGGGAGCTGTTTTTT,CASSKRGWGVLSGELFF,few,TRBV21-1,.,TRBJ2-2
TGTGCCAGCTCACCACCCCACAGGGTTGTTTTGGCCACTGAAGCTTTCTTT,CASSPPHRVVLATEAFF,.,TRBV18,.,TRBJ1-1
TGTGCCAGCAGAAGCGGGGGGGCAGCAGATACGCAGTATTTT,CASRSGGAADTQYF,.,TRBV6-6,TRBD2,TRBJ2-3
TGTGCCAGCAATTCTCGGGATGAAAAACTGTTTTTT,CASNSRDEKLFF,.,TRBV6-1,.,TRBJ1-4
TGTGCCAGTCGTGGAAACACCATATATTTT,CASRGNTIYF,.,TRBV19,.,TRBJ1-3
TGTGCCAGCAGTCCCACCCCGATCAACTATGGCTACACCTTC,CASSPTPINYGYTF,few,TRBV27,.,TRBJ1-2
TGTGCCAGCAGCTCCAGGCAGGACTTCCCGATGGGGGAGCAGTACTTC,CASSSRQDFPMGEQYF,few,TRBV9,.,TRBJ2-7
TGTGCCAGTAGTATCCGAGAGACCCAGTACTTC,CASSIRETQYF,few,TRBV19,.,TRBJ2-5